This TCR beta chain was captured by sequencing in a study of regulatory T cells in long-lasting Graves disease. Construction of the TCR beta libraries employed iRepertoire HTBI primers in conjunction with Arm-PCR of CDR3 regions. Per the study methods: Overall, samples carried around 60 TRBV and about 15 TRBJ segments. TCRdb fed the multiplex PCR reads into MiXCR, producing one record per CDR3 protein. The authors' filters were not applied to this entry. The table lists roughly 500,000 distinct CDR3 sequences, approximately 12% of them singletons. This clonotype was seen repeatedly, ten times or more. Its target is not known. Time point in this sample: newly diagnosed GD, antithyroid drugs for less than 3 months. The TCR library used RNA extracted from PBMCs. V was trimmed by 4 bases and J by 5 bases, leaving 17 bases between them. Germline V CDR1 and CDR2: SNHLY, FYNNEI. The CDR3 has 15 residues. The study, taken as a whole, reports: Persistent disease showed a preference for TRBV28, TRBJ1-2 and TRBJ2-5.

The same data also went into a second study, on T cells in Graves' hyperthyroidism and ophthalmopathy.

The clonotype comes from a man aged 25-45 years with Graves disease. The sample in question was peripheral blood mononuclear cells (PBMCs), obtained at new diagnosis, from a patient treated with antithyroid drugs. The gene calls are TRBV2 and TRBJ1-1; no definite D call. The CDR3 loop is CASSGDWVQQTEAFF. In nucleotides, the CDR3 is TGTGCCAGCAGTGGAGATTGGGTCCAACAGACTGAAGCTTTCTTT.